This TCR beta chain was recorded in a study of blood T cells in healthy people across ages. Study-level points and caveats: Not knowing donor CMV status may have confounded expanded clonotype changes.

With respect to this clonotype: Its antigen is still unknown.

Alongside a J-beta primer mix, a sample-barcoded 5' primer served in a second PCR lasting about 7 to 11 cycles. Every cDNA molecule carried a tag from a template-switch adaptor bearing 12 random nucleotides. TCRdb reprocessed the 5' RACE reads via MiXCR and lists one record per CDR3 protein. The sample shows over 750,000 distinct CDR3 sequences, more than 20% of them seen only once. J was trimmed by 4 bases and V by 7 bases; bases with no gene match: 4. The CDR3 consists of 15 residues. The sample also formed part of further work on T cells of mothers and their children. Per that paper: Overlap ran slightly, non-significantly higher for related than unrelated mother-child pairs.

The gene calls are TRBV12-3 or TRBV12-4 and TRBJ2-3; TRBD2 matches at 14 bases. The TCR sequence derives from a boy aged 5-17 years in good health. Sequenced input: blood. CDR3 nucleotides: TGTGCCAGCACTGGGACTAGCGGGGGAGCAGATACGCAGTATTTT. This translates into CASTGTSGGADTQYF.